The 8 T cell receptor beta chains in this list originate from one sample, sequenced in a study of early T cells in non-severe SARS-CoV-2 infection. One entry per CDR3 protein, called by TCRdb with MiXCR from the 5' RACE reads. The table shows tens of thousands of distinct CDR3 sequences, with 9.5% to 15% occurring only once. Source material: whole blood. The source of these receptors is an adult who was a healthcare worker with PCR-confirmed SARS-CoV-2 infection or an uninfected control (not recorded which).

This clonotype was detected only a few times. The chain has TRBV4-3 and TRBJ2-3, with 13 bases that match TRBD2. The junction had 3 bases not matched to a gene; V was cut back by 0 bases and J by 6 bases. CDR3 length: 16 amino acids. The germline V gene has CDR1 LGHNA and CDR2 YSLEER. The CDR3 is CASSQETSGGRDTQYF. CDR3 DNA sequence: TGCGCCAGCAGCCAAGAGACTAGCGGGGGGAGGGATACGCAGTATTTT.

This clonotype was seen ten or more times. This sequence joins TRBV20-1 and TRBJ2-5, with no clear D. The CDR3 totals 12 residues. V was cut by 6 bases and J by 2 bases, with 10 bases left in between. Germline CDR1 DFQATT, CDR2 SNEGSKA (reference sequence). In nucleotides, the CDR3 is TGCAGTGCGGGTAGGGTACAAGAGACCCAGTACTTC. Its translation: CSAGRVQETQYF.

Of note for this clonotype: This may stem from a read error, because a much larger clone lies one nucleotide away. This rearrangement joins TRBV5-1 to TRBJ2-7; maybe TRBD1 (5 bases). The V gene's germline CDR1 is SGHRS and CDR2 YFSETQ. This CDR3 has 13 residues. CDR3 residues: CTSSLGLSYEQYF. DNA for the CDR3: TGCACCAGCAGCTTGGGGCTGAGCTACGAGCAGTACTTC. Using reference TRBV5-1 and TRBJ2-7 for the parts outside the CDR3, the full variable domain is KAGVTQTPRYLIKTRGQQVTLSCSPISGHRSVSWYQQTPGQGLQFLFEYFSETQRNKGNFPGRFSGRQFSNSRSEMNVSTLELGDSALYLCTSSLGLSYEQYFGPGTRLTVT.

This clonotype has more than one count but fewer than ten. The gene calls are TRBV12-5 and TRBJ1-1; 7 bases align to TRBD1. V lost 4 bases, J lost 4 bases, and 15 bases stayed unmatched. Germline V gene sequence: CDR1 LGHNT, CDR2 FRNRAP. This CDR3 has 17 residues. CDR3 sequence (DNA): TGTGCTAGTGGTTGGCCGACAGGGACGGCTGGGGGCACTGAAGCTTTCTTT. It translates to CASGWPTGTAGGTEAFF.

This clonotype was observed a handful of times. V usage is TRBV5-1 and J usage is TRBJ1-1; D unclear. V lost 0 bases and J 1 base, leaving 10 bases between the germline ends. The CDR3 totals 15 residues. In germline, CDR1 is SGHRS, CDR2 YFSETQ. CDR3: CASSLVSGPNTEAFF. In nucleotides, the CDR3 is TGCGCCAGCAGCTTGGTGTCCGGACCGAACACTGAAGCTTTCTTT.

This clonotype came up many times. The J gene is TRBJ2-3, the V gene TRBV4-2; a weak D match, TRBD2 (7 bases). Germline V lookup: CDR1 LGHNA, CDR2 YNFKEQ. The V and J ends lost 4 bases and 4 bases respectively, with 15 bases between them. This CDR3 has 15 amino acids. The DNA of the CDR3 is TGTGCCAGCAGCCCAGGGGCGGGGGAGGCAGATACGCAGTATTTT. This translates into CASSPGAGEADTQYF.

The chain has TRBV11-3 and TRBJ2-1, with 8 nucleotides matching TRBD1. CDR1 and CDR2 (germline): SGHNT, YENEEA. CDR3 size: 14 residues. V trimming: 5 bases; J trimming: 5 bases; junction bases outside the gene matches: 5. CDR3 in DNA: TGTGCCAGCAGCCGGATGACAGGGGACAATGAGCAGTTCTTC. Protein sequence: CASSRMTGDNEQFF.

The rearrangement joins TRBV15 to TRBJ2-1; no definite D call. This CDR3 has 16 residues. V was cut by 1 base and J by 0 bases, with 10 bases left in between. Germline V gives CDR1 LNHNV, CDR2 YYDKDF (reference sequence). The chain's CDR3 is CATSRGVRSSYNEQFF. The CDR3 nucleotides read TGTGCCACCAGCAGAGGGGTCCGGAGCTCCTACAATGAGCAGTTCTTC. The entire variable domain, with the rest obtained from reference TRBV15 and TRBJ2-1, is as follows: DAMVIQNPRYQVTQFGKPVTLSCSQTLNHNVMYWYQQKSSQAPKLLFHYYDKDFNNEADTPDNFQSRRPNTSFCFLDIRSPGLGDTAMYLCATSRGVRSSYNEQFFGPGTRLTVL.